This record concerns one T cell receptor beta chain sequence. Its matching antigen is unknown. These data come from a study of response to subunit inactivated influenza vaccine. MiXCR, applied by TCRdb to the RT-PCR reads, yields one record per CDR3 protein. Of a few hundred thousand distinct CDR3 sequences detected, 21% appear once; the ten largest clones hold roughly 10%. Study-wide results and caveats: After each seasonal influenza vaccination, few new T cells are recruited, the authors suggested.

Germline assignment: CDR1 MNHEY and CDR2 SVGEGT. Trimming cost V 5 bases and J 7 bases, with 6 bases left between them. The CDR3 is 11 residues long. J is TRBJ2-1 and V is TRBV6-2 or TRBV6-3, with D uncertain. The sequence came from a man aged 50 to 75 who received an inactivated influenza vaccine. The sample in question was PBMCs from blood, obtained about 20 months after vaccination. In DNA, the CDR3 is TGTGCCAGCAGTCAGTGGAATGAGCAGTTCTTC. It encodes CASSQWNEQFF.